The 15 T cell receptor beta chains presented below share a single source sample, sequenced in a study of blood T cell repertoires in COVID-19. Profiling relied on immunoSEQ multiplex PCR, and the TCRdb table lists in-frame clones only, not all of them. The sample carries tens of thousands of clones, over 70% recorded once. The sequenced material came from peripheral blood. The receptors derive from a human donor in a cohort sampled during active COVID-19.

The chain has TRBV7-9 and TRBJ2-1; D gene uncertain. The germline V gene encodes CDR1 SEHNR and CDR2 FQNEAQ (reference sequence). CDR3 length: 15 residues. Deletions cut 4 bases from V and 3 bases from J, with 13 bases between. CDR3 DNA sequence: TGTGCCAGCAGCTCCTCAATCGAGGACTACAATGAGCAGTTCTTC. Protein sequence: CASSSSIEDYNEQFF.

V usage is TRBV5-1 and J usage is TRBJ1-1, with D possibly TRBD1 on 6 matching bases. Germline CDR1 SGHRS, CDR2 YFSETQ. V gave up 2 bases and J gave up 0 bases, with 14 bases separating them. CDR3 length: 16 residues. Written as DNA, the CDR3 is TGCGCCAGCAGCTTAGGTGCTGGACAGATGAACACTGAAGCTTTCTTT. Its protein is CASSLGAGQMNTEAFF.

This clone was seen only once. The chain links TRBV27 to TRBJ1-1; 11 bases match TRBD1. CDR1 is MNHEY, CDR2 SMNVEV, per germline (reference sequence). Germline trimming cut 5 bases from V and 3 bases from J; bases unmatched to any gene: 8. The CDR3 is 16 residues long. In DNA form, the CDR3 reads TGTGCCAGCAGTGATTGGACAGGGGGCGCGGACACTGAAGCTTTCTTT. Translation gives CASSDWTGGADTEAFF.

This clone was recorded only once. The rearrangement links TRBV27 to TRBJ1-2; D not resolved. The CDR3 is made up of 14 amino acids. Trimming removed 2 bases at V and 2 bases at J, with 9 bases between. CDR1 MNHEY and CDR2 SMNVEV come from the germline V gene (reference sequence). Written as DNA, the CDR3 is TGTGCCAGCAGTTTACTGAACAGCAACTATGGCTACACCTTC. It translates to CASSLLNSNYGYTF.

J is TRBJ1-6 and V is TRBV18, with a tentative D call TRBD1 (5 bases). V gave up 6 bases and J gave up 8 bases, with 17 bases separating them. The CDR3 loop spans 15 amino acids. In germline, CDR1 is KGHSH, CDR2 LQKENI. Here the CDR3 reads CASSLVSGEDSPLHF. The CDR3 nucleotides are TGTGCCAGCTCTCTGGTCTCGGGGGAGGATTCACCCCTCCACTTT.

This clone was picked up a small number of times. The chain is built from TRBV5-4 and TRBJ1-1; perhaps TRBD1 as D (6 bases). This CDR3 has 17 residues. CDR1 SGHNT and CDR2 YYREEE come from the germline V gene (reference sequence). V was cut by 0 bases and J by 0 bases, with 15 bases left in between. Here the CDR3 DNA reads TGTGCCAGCAGCTTGGAAGGCGGGAGGGGGGTGAACACTGAAGCTTTCTTT. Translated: CASSLEGGRGVNTEAFF.

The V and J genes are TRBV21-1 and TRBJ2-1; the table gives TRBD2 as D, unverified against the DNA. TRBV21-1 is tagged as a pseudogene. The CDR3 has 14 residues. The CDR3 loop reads CASSKGRTQVTQFF. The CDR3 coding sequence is TGTGCCAGCAGCAAAGGTAGAACCCAAGTTACGCAGTTCTTC.

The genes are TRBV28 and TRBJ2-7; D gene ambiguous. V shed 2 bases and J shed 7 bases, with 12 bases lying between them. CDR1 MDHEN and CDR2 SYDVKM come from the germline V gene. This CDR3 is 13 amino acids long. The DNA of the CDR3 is TGTGCCAGCAGTTTACGGGTGGGTCTAGAGCAGTACTTC. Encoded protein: CASSLRVGLEQYF.

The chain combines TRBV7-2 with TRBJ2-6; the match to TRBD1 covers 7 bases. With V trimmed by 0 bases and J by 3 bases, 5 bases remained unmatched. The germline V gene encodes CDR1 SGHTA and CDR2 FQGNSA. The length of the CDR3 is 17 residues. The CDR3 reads CASSLAGQLSGANVLTF. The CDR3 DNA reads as TGTGCCAGCAGCTTAGCGGGACAGCTTAGTGGGGCCAACGTCCTGACTTTC.

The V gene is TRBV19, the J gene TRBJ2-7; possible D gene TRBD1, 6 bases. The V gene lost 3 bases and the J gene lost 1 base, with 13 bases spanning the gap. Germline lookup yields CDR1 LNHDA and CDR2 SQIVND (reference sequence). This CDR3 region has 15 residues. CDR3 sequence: CASSMGGRGSYEQYF. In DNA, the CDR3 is TGTGCCAGTAGTATGGGCGGCAGGGGATCCTACGAGCAGTACTTC.

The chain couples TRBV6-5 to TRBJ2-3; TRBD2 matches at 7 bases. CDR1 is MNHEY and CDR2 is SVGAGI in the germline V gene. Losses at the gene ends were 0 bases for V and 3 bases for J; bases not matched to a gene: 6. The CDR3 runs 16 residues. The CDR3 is CASSYSPGLLTDTQYF. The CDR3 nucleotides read TGTGCCAGCAGTTACTCTCCGGGACTACTTACAGATACGCAGTATTTT.

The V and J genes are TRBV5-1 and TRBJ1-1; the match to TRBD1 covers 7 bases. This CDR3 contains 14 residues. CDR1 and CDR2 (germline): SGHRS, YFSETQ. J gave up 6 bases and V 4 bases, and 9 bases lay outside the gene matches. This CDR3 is CASSEGQNLAEAFF. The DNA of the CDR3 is TGCGCCAGCAGCGAGGGACAGAATCTCGCTGAAGCTTTCTTT.

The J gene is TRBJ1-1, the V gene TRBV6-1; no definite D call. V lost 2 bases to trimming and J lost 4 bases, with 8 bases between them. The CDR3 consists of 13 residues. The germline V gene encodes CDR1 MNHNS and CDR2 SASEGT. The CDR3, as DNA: TGTGCCAGCAGTGAAAGGTGGAGCACTGAAGCTTTCTTT. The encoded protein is CASSERWSTEAFF.

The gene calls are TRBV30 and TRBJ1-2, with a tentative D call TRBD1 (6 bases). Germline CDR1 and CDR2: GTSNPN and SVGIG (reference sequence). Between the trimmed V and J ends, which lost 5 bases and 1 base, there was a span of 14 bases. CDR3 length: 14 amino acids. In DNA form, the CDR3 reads TGTGCCTGGGGTAGGGGGACGCGTAACTATGGCTACACCTTC. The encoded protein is CAWGRGTRNYGYTF.

In nucleotides, the CDR3 is TGTGCCAGCAGTTTTTCGGACAGATATTATGGCTACACCTTC. As protein: CASSFSDRYYGYTF. This chain joins TRBV28 and TRBJ1-2, with D perhaps TRBD1 (6 bases). This CDR3 spans 14 amino acids. In germline, CDR1 is MDHEN, CDR2 SYDVKM. V shed 3 bases and J shed 5 bases, with 13 bases lying between them.